The sequence of this TCR beta chain was determined in a study of OX40 agonist ivuxolimab in advanced cancers. The CDR3 sequence is 15 residues long. The method was immunoSEQ multiplex PCR; TCRdb's version includes in-frame clones alone and lacks a portion of them. The sample lists approximately 49,000 clones, about 88% occurring once. Sequences were derived from CD4+ or CD8+ T cells sorted from blood, sampled in a trial of the OX40 agonist ivuxolimab. This chain uses TRBV21-1 with TRBJ2-7. TRBV21-1 is marked as a pseudogene. The sequence was obtained from an adult with an advanced solid tumor such as melanoma, head and neck, liver or kidney cancer. The CDR3 protein is CASSPEAQPFYEQYF. The DNA of the CDR3 is TGTGCCAGCAGCCCCGAGGCACAGCCCTTTTACGAGCAGTACTTC.